The source of this TCR beta chain is a study of CD8+CD57+ T cells in acquired aplastic anemia. Genomic DNA provided the template from which TCR beta VDJ and CDR3 profiles were obtained. TCRdb reprocessed the reads via MiXCR and lists one record per CDR3 protein. The sample has about 190,000 distinct CDR3 sequences, around 59% seen once; the top ten hold about 15%. This clonotype was counted once. This CDR3 is built from 15 residues. Germline assignment: CDR1 ENHRY and CDR2 SYGVKD. V was clipped by 5 bases and J by 7 bases; unmatched bases: 6. This receptor was obtained from a human donor in good health, serving as a control. Sequencing was done on a sample of sorted CD4+, CD8+, or CD8+CD57+ T cells (not recorded which) from PBMCs. The rearrangement joins TRBV10-3 to TRBJ1-6, with 9 bases that match TRBD1. CDR3 in DNA: TGTGCCATCAGTTTGGACAGGGGCGCGAATTCACCCCTCCACTTT. It encodes CAISLDRGANSPLHF.